Below are 9 T cell receptor beta chains sequenced from a single sample in a study of blood T cell repertoires in COVID-19. Data came from immunoSEQ multiplex PCR; TCRdb stores just in-frame clones and leaves some out. The sample records some 370,000 clones, around four fifths being singletons. The sequenced material came from PBMCs or T cells enriched from blood (not recorded which). These receptor sequences come from a woman aged 45-59 years who had recovered from COVID-19.

This chain uses TRBV18 with TRBJ2-1; the D gene is possibly TRBD1 (5 bases). CDR1 and CDR2 (germline): KGHSH, LQKENI. The CDR3 consists of 13 residues. V was clipped by 3 bases and J by 6 bases, with 9 bases between them. The CDR3 reads CASSPRQINEQFF. CDR3 sequence (DNA): TGTGCCAGCTCACCGAGACAGATCAATGAGCAGTTCTTC.

This clone was seen a few times. This sequence joins TRBV25-1 and TRBJ1-3, with D unclear. Germline-derived CDR1 and CDR2 are MGHDK and SYGVNS. Between the trimmed V and J ends, which lost 5 bases and 4 bases, there was a span of 12 bases. The CDR3 length is 14 residues. The CDR3 region has the DNA TGTGCCAGCAGTCATGGGCTGGGCGGAAACACCATATATTTT. This encodes CASSHGLGGNTIYF.

This clone is a singleton in its sample. V and J are TRBV7-6 and TRBJ1-5, with 9 bases matching TRBD1. Germline V gene sequence: CDR1 SGHVS, CDR2 FNYEAQ. V lost 2 bases to trimming and J lost 5 bases; unmatched junction nucleotides: 1. This CDR3 region has 14 residues. The CDR3 sequence: CASSLRTGDQPQHF. The CDR3 nucleotides read TGTGCCAGCAGCTTACGGACAGGGGATCAGCCCCAGCATTTT.

The CDR3 sequence: CASSKLVPHRATNEKLFF. The CDR3 DNA is TGTGCCAGCAGCAAGTTAGTGCCCCATCGTGCAACTAATGAAAAACTGTTTTTT. The gene calls are TRBV7-8 and TRBJ1-4; D is uncertain. CDR1 is SGHVS, CDR2 FQNEAQ, per germline. This CDR3 is 18 amino acids long. V was shortened by 5 bases and J by 0 bases, with 19 bases between the two germline ends. Full variable domain (missing parts from reference TRBV7-8 and TRBJ1-4): GAGVSQSPRYKVAKRGQDVALRCDPISGHVSLFWYQQALGQGPEFLTYFQNEAQLDKSGLPSDRFFAERPEGSVSTLKIQRTQQEDSAVYLCASSKLVPHRATNEKLFFGSGTQLSVL.

Note on this clone: Other DNA sequences in this specimen translate into the identical CDR3. The rearrangement joins TRBV5-1 to TRBJ1-1; no definite D call. Trimming removed 0 bases from V and 0 bases from J, with 3 bases in between. Germline lookup yields CDR1 SGHRS and CDR2 YFSETQ. The CDR3 runs 13 residues. CDR3 nucleotides: TGCGCCAGCAGCTTGGGGCTGAACACTGAAGCTTTCTTT. It translates to CASSLGLNTEAFF.

V is TRBV6-6 and J is TRBJ1-1; 7 nucleotides agree with TRBD1. V gave up 5 bases and J gave up 10 bases; unmatched junction bases: 19. The germline gives CDR1 MNHNY, CDR2 SVGAGI (reference sequence). The CDR3 has 16 amino acids. The CDR3 region has the DNA TGTGCCAGCAGTCCTCCCACAGGGGATATTATCGCTCGAGCTTTCTTT. Translation gives CASSPPTGDIIARAFF.

In the case of this clone: Additional DNA sequences in this sample encode the identical CDR3. The gene calls are TRBV5-6 and TRBJ1-2; D call uncertain. Germline V CDR1 and CDR2: SGHDT, YYEEEE. The CDR3 runs to 14 residues. Trimming took off 5 bases at V and 4 bases at J, with 15 bases between the two ends. The CDR3 here is CASSPGGGSYGYTF. Here the CDR3 DNA reads TGTGCCAGCAGTCCGGGTGGAGGGTCCTATGGCTACACCTTC. Using reference TRBV5-6 and TRBJ1-2 for the parts outside the CDR3, the full variable domain is DAGVTQSPTHLIKTRGQQVTLRCSPKSGHDTVSWYQQALGQGPQFIFQYYEEEERQRGNFPDRFSGHQFPNYSSELNVNALLLGDSALYLCASSPGGGSYGYTFGSGTRLTVV.

The chain is built from TRBV19 and TRBJ1-1, with TRBD1 matching over 7 bases. Germline loops: CDR1 LNHDA, CDR2 SQIVND (reference sequence). CDR3 length: 15 amino acids. V shed 4 bases and J 2 bases; nucleotides not matched to a gene: 7. The CDR3 is CASSRETGPNTEAFF. The CDR3 DNA is TGTGCCAGTAGTAGAGAGACAGGGCCCAACACTGAAGCTTTCTTT.

The chain combines TRBV19 with TRBJ1-3, with D uncertain. CDR3 length: 16 amino acids. CDR1 LNHDA and CDR2 SQIVND come from the germline V gene (reference sequence). V was cut by 2 bases and J by 0 bases, with 11 bases left in between. CDR3 loop: CASSIPRLDSGNTIYF. CDR3 DNA sequence: TGTGCCAGTAGTATACCCAGGTTAGACTCTGGAAACACCATATATTTT.